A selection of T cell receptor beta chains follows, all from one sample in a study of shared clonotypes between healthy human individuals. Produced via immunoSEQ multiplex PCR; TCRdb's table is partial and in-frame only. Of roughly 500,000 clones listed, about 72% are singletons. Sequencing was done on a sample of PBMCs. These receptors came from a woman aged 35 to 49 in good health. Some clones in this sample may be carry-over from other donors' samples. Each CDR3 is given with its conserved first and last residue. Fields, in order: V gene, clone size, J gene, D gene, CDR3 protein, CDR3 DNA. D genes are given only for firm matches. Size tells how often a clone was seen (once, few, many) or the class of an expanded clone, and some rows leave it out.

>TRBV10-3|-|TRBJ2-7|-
CAISDRRENYEQYF
TGTGCCATCAGTGACCGCCGGGAAAATTACGAGCAGTACTTC
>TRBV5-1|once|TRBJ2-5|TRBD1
CASTGTGFLWETQYF
TGCGCCAGTACCGGGACAGGGTTCCTCTGGGAGACCCAGTACTTC
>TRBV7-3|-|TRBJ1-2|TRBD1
CASSEGAGSGGYTF
TGTGCCAGCAGCGAGGGGGCTGGGTCGGGTGGCTACACCTTC
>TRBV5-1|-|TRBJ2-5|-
CASSFKDSKTQYF
TGCGCCAGCAGCTTCAAGGACTCAAAGACCCAGTACTTC
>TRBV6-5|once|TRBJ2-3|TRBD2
CASNREGGTDTQYF
TGTGCCAGCAACCGGGAGGGCGGGACAGATACGCAGTATTTT
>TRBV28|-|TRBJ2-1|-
CASTGWSSYNEQFF
TGTGCCAGCACGGGCTGGAGCTCCTACAATGAGCAGTTCTTC
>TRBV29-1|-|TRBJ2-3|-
CSVFGGTTLDTQYF
TGCAGCGTATTCGGCGGTACTACGCTGGATACGCAGTATTTT
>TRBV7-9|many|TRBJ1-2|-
CASSPDTAYGYTF
TGTGCCAGCAGCCCAGACACCGCCTATGGCTACACCTTC
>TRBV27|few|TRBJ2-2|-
CASSLSITGELFF
TGTGCCAGCAGTTTATCAATCACCGGGGAGCTGTTTTTT
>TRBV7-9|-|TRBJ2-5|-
CASSFSGHSLQETQYF
TGTGCCAGCAGCTTTTCTGGACACTCCCTCCAAGAGACCCAGTACTTC
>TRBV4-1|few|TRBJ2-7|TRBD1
CASSEGYRGDNEQYF
TGCGCCAGCAGCGAGGGGTACAGGGGCGATAACGAGCAGTACTTC
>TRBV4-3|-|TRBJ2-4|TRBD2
CASSQERPGGRGDIQYF
TGCGCCAGCAGCCAAGAGCGTCCCGGAGGGAGGGGCGACATTCAGTACTTC
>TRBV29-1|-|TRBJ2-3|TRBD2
CSVLAGVLDTQYF
TGCAGCGTGCTAGCGGGAGTGTTAGATACGCAGTATTTT
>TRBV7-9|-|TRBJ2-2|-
CASSQTRPGELFF
TGTGCCAGCAGCCAAACTAGACCCGGGGAGCTGTTTTTT
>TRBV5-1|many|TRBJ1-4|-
CASSLGAQGGNEKLFF
TGCGCCAGCAGCTTGGGAGCCCAGGGAGGTAATGAAAAACTGTTTTTT
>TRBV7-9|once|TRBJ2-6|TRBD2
CASSQTSGRSGANVLTF
TGTGCCAGCAGCCAAACTAGCGGGAGATCAGGGGCCAACGTCCTGACTTTC
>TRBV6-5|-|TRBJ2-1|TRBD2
CASTNSGRGNEQFF
TGTGCCAGTACAAATAGCGGGAGAGGCAATGAGCAGTTCTTC
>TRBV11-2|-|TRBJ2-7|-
CASSPHGGVSYEQYF
TGTGCCAGCAGCCCCCACGGGGGAGTTTCCTACGAGCAGTACTTC
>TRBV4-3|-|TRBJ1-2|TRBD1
CASSLDRDYGYTF
TGCGCCAGCAGCCTGGACAGGGACTATGGCTACACCTTC
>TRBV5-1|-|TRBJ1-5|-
CASSQDSNQPQHF
TGCGCCAGCAGTCAGGATAGCAATCAGCCCCAGCATTTT
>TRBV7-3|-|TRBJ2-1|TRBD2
CASSPKTLAGVYNEQFF
TGTGCCAGCAGCCCCAAGACTCTAGCGGGAGTATACAATGAGCAGTTCTTC